This TCR beta chain originates from a study of graft-versus-host responses after intestinal transplantation (dated by TCRdb to 2020 to 2023). For the wider study: Multivisceral, liver-intestinal, or isolated intestinal transplants were received by the recipients. Anti-thymocyte globulin induction was given to all recipients, followed by maintenance tacrolimus and steroids for roughly 3 years. Bulk TCR-beta CDR3 sequencing was used to track graft-versus-host and host-versus-graft alloreactive T cell clones in the graft, circulation and bone marrow after intestinal transplantation. Alloreactive clones were identified by sequencing pre-transplant mixed lymphocyte reaction products and comparing them with unstimulated pre-transplant donor and recipient T cells. Of the 20 to 30 intestinal transplant recipients enrolled in the cohort, one of whom was a retransplant, a few patients without pretransplant specimens were excluded. A peak of at least 4% donor T cells among recipient peripheral blood mononuclear cells was the definition used for donor T cell macrochimerism. Rather than being sequenced by the commercial service, samples from a few later patients were sequenced in-house on an Illumina MiSeq and processed with MiXCR. Findings and caveats that apply to the study as a whole: High GvH to HvG T cell clonal ratios were observed in the allografts of patients with donor T cell macrochimerism. Peak levels of circulating GvH clones were associated with declines in HvG clones early after transplant. GvH clones were detected in recipient bone marrow, and some appeared earlier in ileal mucosa or blood, consistent with an intestinal mucosal origin. Conclusions were limited by the relatively low number and heterogeneity of intestinal transplant patients.

To note about this clone: Its antigen remains unidentified. No clone much larger than this one lies a single base away; base qualities are absent.

Trimming takes 4 bases from V and 4 bases from J, and the germline ends sit 20 bases apart. Taken from cysteine to phenylalanine, the CDR3 has 16 residues. The entry retains the CDR3 DNA only, 48 bases that are in frame from base 1. The germline V gene specifies SGHTA as CDR1 and FQGNSA as CDR2. The method behind the library was the immunoSEQ multiplex PCR assay. For most patients, genomic DNA was isolated with the Qiagen DNeasy Blood and Tissue Kit and sent frozen to Adaptive Biotechnologies for TCR sequencing. Adaptive Biotechnologies carried out high-throughput TCR-beta CDR3 sequencing of genomic DNA for most patients. The study's processing was this. Adaptive's ImmunoSEQ software was the source of the TCR sequencing data for 15 to 20 patients, while three other patients were processed with MiXCR and VDJtools. CD4 versus CD8 sorting errors were corrected by removing sequences found in both subsets at a frequency ratio below 5:1. CDR3 nucleotide sequences shared between donor and recipient were removed because the origin of such sequences could not be assigned. Alloreactive clones required at least 2-fold expansion over unstimulated cells and minimum CFSE-low frequency of 0.002% (template counts) or 0.001% (read counts). Clones detected in sequenced pre-transplant spleen, lymph node, or MLR CFSE-low populations of the donor or recipient were defined as mappable. Cumulative frequency of alloreactive clones was calculated as a percentage of all sequences weighted by copy number. In TCRdb, the immuneACCESS table is reduced to in-frame sequences with V and J assigned. These tables do not hold every clone; where another copy was compared, an unresolved V gene accounts for under half, and the others remain unexplained. V and J calls and clone size are those listed in that table; D and trimming were worked out from the DNA. The sample yields 85,000 to 100,000 clones; 91% were counted once. Approximately 0.33% of the sample lies in the top ten.

The label giving this sample's time point can be read as: cells obtained before transplantation from donor or recipient. CD3+CD4+ and CD3+CD8+ populations were FACS-sorted from unstimulated pre-transplant donor and recipient cells taken from spleen or lymph nodes. The clonotype was recovered from a human donor who was the organ donor for an intestinal transplant. This sequence uses TRBV7-2 and TRBJ2-7, with the D gene not clear enough to name. The sequencing here drew on unstimulated CD4+ T cells sorted from spleen or lymph node cells, taken before transplant. The CDR3 protein sequence reads: CASSSTRGLPSYEQYF. The DNA reads TGTGCCAGCAGCTCCACCCGCGGCTTACCTTCGTACGAGCAGTACTTC.